This TCR beta chain was recorded in a study of blood T cell repertoires in COVID-19. Overall study context: Researchers got acute and convalescent COVID-19 samples from the United States, Italy and Spain. From T cells, B-cell-depleted T cells, or PBMCs came the material, which was cDNA or gDNA.

The CDR3 has 16 amino acids. The germline V gene encodes CDR1 SGHDT and CDR2 YYEEEE. V was pared by 0 bases and J by 1 base, with 13 bases between. Original analysis: Amplified reference gene primers provided the basis for estimating nucleated cell counts. Sequenced by immunoSEQ multiplex PCR; TCRdb stores in-frame clones only, minus some. V and J calls and clone size are copied from that table; D and trimming were computed from the DNA. The table shows 55,000 to 80,000 clones, with 89% occurring only once. Specimen: peripheral blood. This chain links TRBV5-6 with TRBJ1-1, with D unresolved. The receptor was isolated from a man in his fifties with active COVID-19. As DNA, the CDR3 is TGTGCCAGCAGCTTGGCCCAGAGGAGGGAGAACACTGAAGCTTTCTTT. Amino acid sequence: CASSLAQRRENTEAFF.